The clone carrying this T cell receptor beta chain has a count of ten or more. The target antigen is unknown. This record comes from a study of regulatory T cells in long-lasting Graves disease. Indicated time point: newly diagnosed GD, antithyroid drugs for less than 3 months. PBMC-extracted RNA yielded the TCR library. Broader study findings: Sharing of public clonotypes was greater in persistent patients (around 3,000) than in new patients (roughly 1,000).

Looked up from germline, CDR1 is DFQATT and CDR2 is SNEGSKA (reference sequence). V lost 5 bases and J 8 bases, leaving 15 bases between the germline ends. This CDR3 contains 12 residues. Libraries of TCR beta came from iRepertoire HTBI primers plus Arm-PCR of CDR3 regions. From the multiplex PCR reads, TCRdb called clonotypes with MiXCR, one entry per CDR3 protein. The repertoire includes about 540,000 distinct CDR3 sequences, roughly 13% of them detected once, and roughly a tenth sits in the top ten. This sample was also put to use in a study of T cells in Graves' hyperthyroidism and ophthalmopathy. That study reports: The HTBI primer set drove a first-round RT-PCR of the TCR CDR3. Ophthalmopathy prediction by the model preceded onset by a median about 6.3 months.

This rearrangement joins TRBV20-1 to TRBJ1-2; the D is unclear. The sequence derives from a man aged 25 to 40 with Graves disease. The sample was peripheral blood mononuclear cells (PBMCs), taken at new diagnosis, from a patient treated with antithyroid drugs. The CDR3 DNA follows: TGCAGTGCTTGGACGGCGTCGGAGGGCTACACCTTC. Encoded protein: CSAWTASEGYTF.